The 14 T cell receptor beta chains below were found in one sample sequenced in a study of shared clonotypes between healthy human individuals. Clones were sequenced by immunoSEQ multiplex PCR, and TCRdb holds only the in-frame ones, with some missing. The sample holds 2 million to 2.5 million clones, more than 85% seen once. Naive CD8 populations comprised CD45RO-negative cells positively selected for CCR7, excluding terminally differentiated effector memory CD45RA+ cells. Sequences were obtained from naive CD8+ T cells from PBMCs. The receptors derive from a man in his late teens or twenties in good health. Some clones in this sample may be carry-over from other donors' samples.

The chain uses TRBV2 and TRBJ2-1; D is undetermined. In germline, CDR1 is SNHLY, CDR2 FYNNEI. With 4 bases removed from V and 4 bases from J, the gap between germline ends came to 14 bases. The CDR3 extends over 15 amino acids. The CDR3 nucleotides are TGTGCCAGCAGTGTGCAGGTCAGCCGATACAATGAGCAGTTCTTC. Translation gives CASSVQVSRYNEQFF.

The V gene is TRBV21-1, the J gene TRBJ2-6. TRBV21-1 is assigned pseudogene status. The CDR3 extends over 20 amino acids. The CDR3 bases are TGTGCCAGCAGCAAAACGGCTCTCGGACGCAGTATCTCTGGGGCCAACGTCCTGACTTTC. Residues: CASSKTALGRSISGANVLTF.

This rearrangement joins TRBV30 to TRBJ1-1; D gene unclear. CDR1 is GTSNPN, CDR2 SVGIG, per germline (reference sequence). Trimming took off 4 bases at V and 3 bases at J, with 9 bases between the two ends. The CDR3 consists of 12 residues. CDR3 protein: CAWTEGYTEAFF. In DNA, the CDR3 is TGTGCCTGGACTGAAGGATACACTGAAGCTTTCTTT.

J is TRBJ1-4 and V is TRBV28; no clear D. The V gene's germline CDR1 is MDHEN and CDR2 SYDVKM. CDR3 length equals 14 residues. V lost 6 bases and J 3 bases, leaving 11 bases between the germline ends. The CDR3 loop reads CASRKRGANEKLFF. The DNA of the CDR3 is TGTGCCAGCAGAAAACGGGGAGCTAATGAAAAACTGTTTTTT.

In DNA, the CDR3 is TGTGCCAGCAGCGCGTTCGGGACCACTGAAGCTTTCTTT. Encoded protein: CASSAFGTTEAFF. The rearrangement joins TRBV5-8 to TRBJ1-1; possibly TRBD1 for D (5 bases). The CDR3 loop spans 13 amino acids. Germline V gives CDR1 SGHTS, CDR2 YDEGEE. Trimming shortened V by 4 bases and J by 4 bases, and 11 bases separated the two germline ends.

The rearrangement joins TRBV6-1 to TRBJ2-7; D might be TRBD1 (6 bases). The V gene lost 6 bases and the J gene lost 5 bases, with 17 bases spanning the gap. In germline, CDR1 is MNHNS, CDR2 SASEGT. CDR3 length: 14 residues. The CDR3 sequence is CASRSAGVPHEQYF. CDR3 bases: TGTGCCAGCAGATCCGCAGGGGTTCCCCACGAGCAGTACTTC.

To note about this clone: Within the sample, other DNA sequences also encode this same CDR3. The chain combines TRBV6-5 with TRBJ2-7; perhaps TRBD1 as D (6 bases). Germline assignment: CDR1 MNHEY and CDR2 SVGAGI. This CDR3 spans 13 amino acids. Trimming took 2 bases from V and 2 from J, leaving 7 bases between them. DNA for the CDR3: TGTGCCAGCAGTTACGGGGACACCTACGAGCAGTACTTC. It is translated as CASSYGDTYEQYF.

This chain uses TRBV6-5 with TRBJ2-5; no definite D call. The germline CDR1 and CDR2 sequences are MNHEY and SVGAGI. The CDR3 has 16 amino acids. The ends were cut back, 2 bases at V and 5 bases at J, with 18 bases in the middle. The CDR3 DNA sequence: TGTGCCAGCAGTTACCTATACGGGCCAGAGAGGGAGACCCAGTACTTC. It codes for CASSYLYGPERETQYF.

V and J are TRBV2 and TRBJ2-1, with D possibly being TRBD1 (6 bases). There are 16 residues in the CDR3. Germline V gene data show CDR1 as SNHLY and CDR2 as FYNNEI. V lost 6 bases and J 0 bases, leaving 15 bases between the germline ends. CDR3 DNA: TGTGCCAGCAGGCACAGGGCGGTTAGCTCCTACAATGAGCAGTTCTTC. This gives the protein CASRHRAVSSYNEQFF.

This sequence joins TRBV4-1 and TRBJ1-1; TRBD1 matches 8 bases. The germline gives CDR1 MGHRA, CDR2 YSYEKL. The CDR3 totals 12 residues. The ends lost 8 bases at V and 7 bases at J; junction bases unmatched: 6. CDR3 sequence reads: CASGRQGFEAFF. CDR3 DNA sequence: TGCGCCAGCGGAAGACAGGGGTTTGAAGCTTTCTTT.

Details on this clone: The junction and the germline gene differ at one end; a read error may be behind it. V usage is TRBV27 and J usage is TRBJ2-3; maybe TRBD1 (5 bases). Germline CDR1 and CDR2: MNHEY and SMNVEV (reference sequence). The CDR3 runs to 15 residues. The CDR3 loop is CASSLLTDPTDTQYF. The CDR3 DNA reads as TGTGCCAGCAGCTTATTGACAGATCCGACAGATACGCAGTATTTT.

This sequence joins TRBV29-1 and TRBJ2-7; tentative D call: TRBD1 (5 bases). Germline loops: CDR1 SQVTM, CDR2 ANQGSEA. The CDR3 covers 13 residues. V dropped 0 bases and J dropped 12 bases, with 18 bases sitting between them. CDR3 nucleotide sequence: TGCAGCGTTGAAGATCTTCCTTCGGCAGGGCTGTACTTC. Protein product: CSVEDLPSAGLYF.

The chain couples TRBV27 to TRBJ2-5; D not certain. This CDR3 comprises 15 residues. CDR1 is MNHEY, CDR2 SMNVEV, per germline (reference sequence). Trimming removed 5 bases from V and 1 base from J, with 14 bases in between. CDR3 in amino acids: CASSDRSPGQETQYF. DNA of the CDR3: TGTGCCAGCAGTGACCGCTCACCAGGCCAAGAGACCCAGTACTTC.

The CDR3 DNA follows: TGTGCCAGCAGCGGTAGCTCGCTGAGATACTACGAGCAGTACTTC. Translated: CASSGSSLRYYEQYF. This sequence joins TRBV2 and TRBJ2-7; D gene ambiguous. V was shortened by 6 bases and J by 3 bases, with 18 bases between the two germline ends. The CDR3 loop spans 15 amino acids. The V gene's germline CDR1 is SNHLY and CDR2 FYNNEI.